This is a list of T cell receptor beta chains from one sample in a study of regulatory T cells in long-lasting Graves disease. Using its own MiXCR run on the multiplex PCR reads, TCRdb lists one record per CDR3 protein. The repertoire holds over 450,000 distinct CDR3 sequences, approximately 21% seen once, with 6.5% to 9% in the top ten. The sample was peripheral blood mononuclear cells (PBMCs), taken when the disease was refractory, from a patient treated with antithyroid drugs. The receptors were sampled from a female donor with Graves disease. Each CDR3 is given without its conserved first and last residue. Each record gives: V gene, J gene, CDR3 protein.

TRBV5-1	TRBJ1-3	ASSLEGEISGNTIY
TRBV11-3	TRBJ1-1	ASSLAKGRVAF
TRBV11-2	TRBJ1-1	ASSTPSERGDSMNTEAF
TRBV12-3/TRBV12-4	TRBJ1-1	ASIRGTEAF
TRBV5-8	TRBJ2-1	ASSPRTGNNEQF
TRBV6-2/TRBV6-3	TRBJ1-5	ASTRHSNSNQPQH
TRBV12-3/TRBV12-4	TRBJ2-1	ASSSDSQNEQF
TRBV9	TRBJ2-3	ASSHRTGSSDTQY
TRBV11-2	TRBJ2-7	ASSPLRAHEQY
TRBV2	TRBJ2-1	ASRGTSVYNEQF
TRBV27	TRBJ1-2	ASSFNSGTGTYGYT
TRBV28	TRBJ1-5	ASSLTGDSSGNQPQH
TRBV7-2	TRBJ1-3	ASSLNAFLSGNTIY